This TCR beta chain was observed in a study of Graves' ophthalmopathy and Graves' hyperthyroidism. Study-level information: Hyperthyroidism showing no ophthalmopathy within 18 months of follow-up was stable.

CDR3 length equals 19 residues. Germline CDR1 and CDR2: SGHAT and FQDESV (reference sequence). Amplifying from RNA transcripts, the study obtained TCR beta CDR3 regions. RT-PCR in the first round used HTBI primers; a second-round multiplex PCR followed. TCRdb passed the multiplex PCR reads through MiXCR, listing each CDR3 protein once. Counted here are 450,000 to 600,000 distinct CDR3 sequences, less than 45% occurring once; the ten biggest clones make up less than 4.5%. Comments on this clonotype: Germline is not matched at one junction end, which may reflect a read error.

Clinicians made diagnoses from clinical symptoms, serum thyroxine, TRAb, thyroid ultrasound and orbital computed tomography. The clonotype was recovered from an adult man with Graves' hyperthyroidism. The specimen was peripheral blood or thyroid tissue (not recorded which). The rearrangement joins TRBV11-1 to TRBJ2-5; TRBD2 aligns across 13 bases. The CDR3, as DNA: TGCGCCAGCAGCAGTCCTGGGACTAGCGGGGACGTATACTCAGAGACCCAGTACTTC. Amino acid sequence: CASSSPGTSGDVYSETQYF.